A selection of T cell receptor beta chains follows, all from one sample in a study of blood T cells in healthy people across ages. TCRdb redid the calling of the 5' RACE reads with MiXCR, one entry per CDR3 protein. The table lists approximately 490,000 distinct CDR3 sequences, about 25% of them singletons. This same sample was also taken into another study, of T cells of mothers and their children.

Sequenced: blood. The receptor set was obtained from a boy aged 5-17 years in good health. Each CDR3 is given with its conserved first and last residue. Each record gives: CDR3 DNA, CDR3 protein, clone size, V gene, J gene, D gene. D genes are given only for firm matches. The size field is filled for only some rows; it gives once, few, many or a size class.

DNA: TGTGCCTGGAGTGTAGATACTAGCGGACTCTACGAGCAGTACTTC
CDR3: CAWSVDTSGLYEQYF
size: -
V: TRBV30
J: TRBJ2-7
D: TRBD2

DNA: TGCGCCAGCAGGTTAGCGGAGAGCACAGATACGCAGTATTTT
CDR3: CASRLAESTDTQYF
size: -
V: TRBV5-1
J: TRBJ2-3
D: -

DNA: TGTGCCAGCAGCTTAAGAGGAGGGCCAGGGGAGACCCAGTACTTC
CDR3: CASSLRGGPGETQYF
size: few
V: TRBV7-3
J: TRBJ2-5
D: -

DNA: TGCGCCAGCAGCCAAGAATACGGGCAGACATCACCCCTCCACTTT
CDR3: CASSQEYGQTSPLHF
size: -
V: TRBV4-1
J: TRBJ1-6
D: -

DNA: TGCGCCAGCAGCTCGGGACAGTACCAAGAGACCCAGTACTTC
CDR3: CASSSGQYQETQYF
size: -
V: TRBV5-1
J: TRBJ2-5
D: TRBD1

DNA: TGTGCCAGCATTCCGGGGGGGTTACAGACCCAGTACTTC
CDR3: CASIPGGLQTQYF
size: -
V: TRBV28
J: TRBJ2-5
D: TRBD2

DNA: TGTGCCACCAGTGACGGGTGGGATGGCTACACCTTC
CDR3: CATSDGWDGYTF
size: few
V: TRBV24-1
J: TRBJ1-2
D: -

DNA: TGTGCCAGCAGGCGGACAGGGGGGGTGGCTGAGCAGTTCTTC
CDR3: CASRRTGGVAEQFF
size: -
V: TRBV2
J: TRBJ2-1
D: TRBD1

DNA: TGTGCCAGCAGTCCAGCAGGGGGCATGGAGGAAAAACTGTTTTTT
CDR3: CASSPAGGMEEKLFF
size: few
V: TRBV12-3/TRBV12-4
J: TRBJ1-4
D: TRBD1

DNA: TGTGCCAGCAGTTTTCTAGCGGGGAGTAGCACAGATACGCAGTATTTT
CDR3: CASSFLAGSSTDTQYF
size: few
V: TRBV28
J: TRBJ2-3
D: TRBD2

DNA: TGTGCCACCGGCCCGGACTCGAGGGGTGAGCAGTTCTTC
CDR3: CATGPDSRGEQFF
size: -
V: TRBV15
J: TRBJ2-1
D: -

DNA: TGCGCCAGCAGCCAAGATTATGGCAGCCTAGCGCTAGAGACCCAGTACTTC
CDR3: CASSQDYGSLALETQYF
size: few
V: TRBV4-3
J: TRBJ2-5
D: -

DNA: TGTGCCAGCAGCTCCACAGGGAAGACCCAGTACTTC
CDR3: CASSSTGKTQYF
size: -
V: TRBV9
J: TRBJ2-5
D: -

DNA: TGCAGCGTTGTAAGAGGAGATGAGCAGTTCTTC
CDR3: CSVVRGDEQFF
size: -
V: TRBV29-1
J: TRBJ2-1
D: -

DNA: TGCGCCAGCAGCCCGGGACTAGCGGGCCCTCTTACCCAGTACTTC
CDR3: CASSPGLAGPLTQYF
size: few
V: TRBV4-1
J: TRBJ2-5
D: TRBD2

DNA: TGTGCCAGCAGCCCCGGGACTCCGGGAGGTGAAAAACTGTTTTTT
CDR3: CASSPGTPGGEKLFF
size: -
V: TRBV7-9
J: TRBJ1-4
D: -

DNA: TGTGCCAGCAGCTTTGGGCGAATTGAGACCCAGTACTTC
CDR3: CASSFGRIETQYF
size: -
V: TRBV7-2
J: TRBJ2-5
D: -

DNA: TGTGCCTCATCAGGGCGGATGCAAGAGACCCAGTACTTC
CDR3: CASSGRMQETQYF
size: many
V: TRBV6-2/TRBV6-3
J: TRBJ2-5
D: -

DNA: TGTGCCAGCAAATGGGACGGGAGCTACAATGAGCAGTTCTTC
CDR3: CASKWDGSYNEQFF
size: -
V: TRBV2
J: TRBJ2-1
D: -

DNA: TGCAGCGTTTGGAGCTACGAGCAGTACTTC
CDR3: CSVWSYEQYF
size: -
V: TRBV29-1
J: TRBJ2-7
D: -

DNA: TGCAGCGCCTTAGGGCCTAGCGGGGGCCAAAAGGAGGAGCAGTTCTTC
CDR3: CSALGPSGGQKEEQFF
size: few
V: TRBV29-1
J: TRBJ2-1
D: TRBD2

DNA: TGCAGCGTTACGACCCGGGACAGGGGCCACGAGCAGTACTTC
CDR3: CSVTTRDRGHEQYF
size: -
V: TRBV29-1
J: TRBJ2-7
D: TRBD1